The 21 T cell receptor beta chains reported below all come from one sample, sequenced in a study of blood T cell repertoires in COVID-19. Sequencing was performed with immunoSEQ multiplex PCR; in TCRdb, only in-frame clones are kept and a portion is missing. The sample records about 93,000 clones, about 80% being singletons. The sequencing input was peripheral blood. These TCRs come from a human donor in a cohort sampled during active COVID-19.

The chain has TRBV7-2 and TRBJ2-7, with 7 bases identical to TRBD1. Looked up from germline, CDR1 is SGHTA and CDR2 is FQGNSA. The CDR3 is 13 residues long. Trimming cost V 5 bases and J 4 bases; bases outside gene matches: 5. CDR3 sequence reads: CASSPPDRYEQYF. In DNA form, the CDR3 reads TGTGCCAGCAGCCCTCCGGACAGGTACGAGCAGTACTTC.

The chain joins TRBV19 to TRBJ2-2; 7 bases fit TRBD2. Germline CDR1 is LNHDA and CDR2 is SQIVND (reference sequence). The length of the CDR3 is 15 residues. V shed 7 bases and J 5 bases; nucleotides not matched to a gene: 10. CDR3 DNA: TGTGCCAGTACCCCCGGCCGGGGAGGGACCGGGGAGCTGTTTTTT. The encoded protein is CASTPGRGGTGELFF.

The chain is built from TRBV25-1 and TRBJ1-1; D not certain. This CDR3 region has 11 residues. Germline CDR1 MGHDK, CDR2 SYGVNS. The V end was cut by 6 bases, the J end by 3 bases, with 5 bases between. CDR3 loop: CASRGDTEAFF. As DNA, the CDR3 is TGTGCCAGCAGGGGCGACACTGAAGCTTTCTTT.

This chain joins TRBV18 and TRBJ2-1, with 7 bases identical to TRBD2. Germline assignment: CDR1 KGHSH and CDR2 LQKENI. This CDR3 has 14 residues. Germline trimming cut 3 bases from V and 7 bases from J; bases unmatched to any gene: 6. DNA for the CDR3: TGTGCCAGCTCACCCCAGCGGGATAGGAATGAGCAGTTCTTC. It is translated as CASSPQRDRNEQFF.

The chain uses TRBV6-5 and TRBJ1-6; D uncertain. This CDR3 is built from 15 residues. Deletions cut 2 bases from V and 5 bases from J, with 10 bases between. Germline V lookup: CDR1 MNHEY, CDR2 SVGAGI. Here the CDR3 DNA reads TGTGCCAGCAGTTACGCGGGCCCTAATAATTCACCCCTCCACTTT. Protein product: CASSYAGPNNSPLHF.

This clone has only one observation. The DNA is omitted, as the CDR3 cannot be located on it reliably, and the CDR3 follows TCRdb's listing. The rearrangement links TRBV21-1 to TRBJ1-1; the table's D call, TRBD1, has no DNA check behind it. TRBV21-1 is tagged as a pseudogene. The CDR3 is made up of 18 amino acids, end residues included. The CDR3 protein is CASSPTWGQGSRGTEAFF.

The chain uses TRBV5-3 and TRBJ1-5; 7 nucleotides align to TRBD1. TRBV5-3 is filed as an ORF, its function uncertain. V was pared by 0 bases and J by 5 bases, with 26 bases of the junction left unmatched. The CDR3 extends over 22 amino acids. CDR3 region: CARSLVRLFSGKMRGRDQPQHF. CDR3 coding DNA: TGTGCCAGAAGCTTGGTCCGTCTTTTCTCGGGGAAGATGAGGGGGCGAGATCAGCCCCAGCATTTT.

The chain couples TRBV12-3 or TRBV12-4 to TRBJ1-1; D is perhaps TRBD1 (6 bases). Trimming took 5 bases from V and 3 from J, leaving 10 bases between them. The CDR3 spans 13 residues. In DNA form, the CDR3 reads TGTGCCAGCAGTCGGGACACATACACTGAAGCTTTCTTT. As protein: CASSRDTYTEAFF.

The chain joins TRBV28 to TRBJ1-6; D is perhaps TRBD1 (6 bases). The CDR3 is 15 amino acids. V lost 7 bases and J 9 bases, leaving 19 bases between the germline ends. Germline lookup yields CDR1 MDHEN and CDR2 SYDVKM. The CDR3 region is CASTDLQGSGSPLHF. In DNA form, the CDR3 reads TGTGCCAGCACCGACCTACAGGGTTCAGGTTCACCCCTCCACTTT.

The chain carries TRBV4-2 and TRBJ2-3, with unresolved D. Germline CDR1 and CDR2: LGHNA and YNFKEQ. This CDR3 region has 21 residues. Trimming took off 0 bases at V and 1 base at J, with 26 bases between the two ends. CDR3 nucleotides: TGTGCCAGCAGCCAAGAGTGGTCAAGCGTGGGTCCTCTTAGACGCACAGATACGCAGTATTTT. Its translation: CASSQEWSSVGPLRRTDTQYF.

This chain's CDR3 is CASRTQGGSNEKLFF. Written as DNA, the CDR3 is TGCGCCAGCAGAACACAGGGCGGGAGTAATGAAAAACTGTTTTTT. V and J are TRBV5-1 and TRBJ1-4; a possible D gene is TRBD1 (6 bases). This CDR3 contains 15 residues. CDR1 is SGHRS and CDR2 is YFSETQ in the germline V gene. V lost 5 bases to trimming and J lost 4 bases, with 15 bases between them.

As concerns this clone: The DNA is left out, because the CDR3 cannot be placed on it with certainty; the CDR3 is given as TCRdb lists it. This chain connects TRBV4-1 to TRBJ1-2. The length of the CDR3 is 13 amino acids, counting both ends. The V gene's germline CDR1 is MGHRA and CDR2 YSYEKL. The CDR3 protein is CASSQVGRGINTF.

This clone was detected only a few times. The J gene is TRBJ2-7, the V gene TRBV7-9; 11 bases fit TRBD2. The trim removed 2 bases at V and 2 bases at J, leaving 5 bases unmatched. CDR1 and CDR2 (germline): SEHNR, FQNEAQ (reference sequence). This CDR3 is 16 amino acids long. This chain's CDR3 is CASSLQRTSGPYEQYF. The DNA of the CDR3 is TGTGCCAGCAGCTTACAAAGGACTAGCGGGCCCTACGAGCAGTACTTC. The whole variable domain, remainder taken from reference TRBV7-9 and TRBJ2-7, is DTGVSQNPRHKITKRGQNVTFRCDPISEHNRLYWYRQTLGQGPEFLTYFQNEAQLEKSRLLSDRFSAERPKGSFSTLEIQRTEQGDSAMYLCASSLQRTSGPYEQYFGPGTRLTVT.

The chain is built from TRBV28 and TRBJ2-1; D is possibly TRBD1 (6 bases). This CDR3 spans 16 amino acids. Germline V CDR1 and CDR2: MDHEN, SYDVKM. V was cut by 2 bases and J by 3 bases, with 14 bases left in between. CDR3 coding DNA: TGTGCCAGCAGTTTAAGGGGGAAAAGGGTCTACAATGAGCAGTTCTTC. Its translation: CASSLRGKRVYNEQFF.

This chain uses TRBV21-1 with TRBJ2-2; the DNA was not used to check the table's D call, TRBD1. TRBV21-1 is classified as a pseudogene. There are 19 residues in the CDR3. CDR3 in amino acids: CASSKALLGTELNTGELFF. Written as DNA, the CDR3 is TGTGCCAGCAGCAAAGCGCTTTTGGGCACCGAGCTGAACACCGGGGAGCTGTTTTTT.

The V and J genes are TRBV6-5 and TRBJ2-7; TRBD2 might be the D (5 bases). This CDR3 region has 11 residues. V lost 5 bases and J 10 bases, leaving 12 bases between the germline ends. The germline V gene encodes CDR1 MNHEY and CDR2 SVGAGI. The CDR3, as DNA: TGTGCCAGCAGTAAACGGGGATTTCAGTACTTC. Protein: CASSKRGFQYF.

This clone was observed a single time. This chain connects TRBV2 to TRBJ2-7; 7 bases match TRBD1. V shed 7 bases, J shed 1 base, and the junction held 7 bases outside the gene matches. The CDR3 consists of 14 residues. Germline V lookup: CDR1 SNHLY, CDR2 FYNNEI. CDR3 sequence reads: CASKGDSQSYEQYF. As DNA, the CDR3 is TGTGCCAGCAAGGGGGACAGCCAATCCTACGAGCAGTACTTC.

V gene TRBV19 combines with J gene TRBJ2-2; D is uncertain. The CDR3 is made up of 11 amino acids. V lost 7 bases to trimming and J lost 3 bases, with 3 bases between them. Germline CDR1 is LNHDA and CDR2 is SQIVND (reference sequence). CDR3 sequence (DNA): TGTGCCAGTACGGACACCGGGGAGCTGTTTTTT. This gives the protein CASTDTGELFF.

This clone was detected only a few times. This rearrangement joins TRBV7-9 to TRBJ1-1; D remains unclear. This CDR3 has 13 residues. V gave up 0 bases and J gave up 10 bases, with 12 bases separating them. CDR1 and CDR2 (germline): SEHNR, FQNEAQ (reference sequence). DNA for the CDR3: TGTGCCAGCAGCTTAGCGGTTAACTCGAGAGCTTTCTTT. It is translated as CASSLAVNSRAFF.

The count of this clone is one. The CDR3 spells CATSDSRRSLEQYF. The CDR3 DNA follows: TGTGCCACCAGTGATTCCCGCCGGTCTTTGGAGCAGTACTTC. The V gene is TRBV24-1, the J gene TRBJ2-7; D unresolved. This CDR3 contains 14 residues. Trimming took 2 bases from V and 7 from J, leaving 14 bases between them. In germline, CDR1 is KGHDR, CDR2 SFDVKD.

The rearrangement joins TRBV4-1 to TRBJ2-3, with D perhaps TRBD2 (6 bases). The CDR3 length is 18 residues. In germline, CDR1 is MGHRA, CDR2 YSYEKL. Trimming removed 3 bases at V and 2 bases at J, with 21 bases between. CDR3 sequence reads: CASSQTVTGASATDTQYF. The CDR3 DNA reads TGCGCCAGCAGCCAGACCGTCACTGGGGCTAGCGCCACAGATACGCAGTATTTT.